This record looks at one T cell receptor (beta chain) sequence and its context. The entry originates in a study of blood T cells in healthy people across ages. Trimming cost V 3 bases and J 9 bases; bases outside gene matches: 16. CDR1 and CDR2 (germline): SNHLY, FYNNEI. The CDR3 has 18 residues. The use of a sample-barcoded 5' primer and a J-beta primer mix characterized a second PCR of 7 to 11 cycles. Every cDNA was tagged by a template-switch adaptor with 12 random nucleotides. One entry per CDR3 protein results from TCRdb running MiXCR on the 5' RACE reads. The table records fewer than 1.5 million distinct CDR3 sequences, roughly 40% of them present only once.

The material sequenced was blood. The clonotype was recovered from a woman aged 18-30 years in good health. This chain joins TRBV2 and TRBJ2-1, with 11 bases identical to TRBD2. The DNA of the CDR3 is TGTGCCAGCAGTGACTCCACCCAGCGACTAGCGGGATCCGCTGAGCAGTTCTTC. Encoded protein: CASSDSTQRLAGSAEQFF.